A selection of T cell receptor beta chains follows, all from one sample in a study of vaccination and CD4 T cells after COVID-19. TCRdb re-called the PCR reads through MiXCR, storing one row per CDR3 protein. This table holds over 20,000 distinct CDR3 sequences, 40% found once. Their antigens remain unidentified. Sequencing was performed on CD4+ T cells from blood, cultured in vitro. Every receptor here comes from a human donor who had recovered from COVID-19. Each CDR3 is given with its conserved first and last residue. A D gene is named only where the DNA matches it firmly. Clone size is given for some rows only: seen once, a few or many times, or a class if the clone is expanded.

>TRBJ1-2|.|.|TRBV28
CACEQVGGYTF
TGTGCCTGCGAACAGGTGGGGGGCTACACCTTC
>TRBJ2-7|TRBD2|.|TRBV19
CASSTKGTSGRAVYEQYF
TGTGCCAGTAGTACAAAAGGGACTAGCGGGAGGGCCGTCTACGAGCAGTACTTC
>TRBJ1-1|.|few|TRBV20-1
CSATGTLNTEAFF
TGCAGTGCTACAGGGACCCTGAACACTGAAGCTTTCTTT
>TRBJ1-5|TRBD1|.|TRBV5-1
CASSLGPGQGGSQPQHF
TGCGCCAGCAGCTTGGGCCCGGGACAGGGGGGCAGTCAGCCCCAGCATTTT
>TRBJ2-1|TRBD2|.|TRBV6-1
CASSEGTRSYNEQFF
TGTGCCAGCAGTGAAGGGACTAGATCCTACAATGAGCAGTTCTTC
>TRBJ1-1|.|.|TRBV5-6
CASSSGALGTEAFF
TGTGCCAGCAGTTCGGGGGCCTTGGGTACTGAAGCTTTCTTT
>TRBJ2-2|.|.|TRBV7-8
CASSFWERTGELFF
TGTGCCAGCAGCTTCTGGGAACGCACCGGGGAGCTGTTTTTT
>TRBJ1-2|.|.|TRBV11-2
CASRPPWGDYGYTF
TGTGCCAGCAGACCTCCATGGGGCGATTATGGCTACACCTTC
>TRBJ2-7|TRBD1|.|TRBV6-1
CASSEAPGGVYEQYF
TGTGCCAGCAGTGAAGCTCCAGGGGGCGTATACGAGCAGTACTTC
>TRBJ2-1|TRBD2|few|TRBV6-5
CASSSRKLAGGGEQFF
TGTGCCAGCAGTTCCCGTAAACTAGCGGGGGGGGGTGAGCAGTTCTTC
>TRBJ2-5|.|.|TRBV6-1
CASRRDVGGQETQYF
TGTGCCAGCAGGAGGGACGTCGGGGGACAAGAGACCCAGTACTTC
>TRBJ1-6|TRBD1|few|TRBV20-1
CSAREVDRGNNSPLHF
TGCAGTGCTAGAGAGGTGGACAGGGGCAATAATTCACCCCTCCACTTT
>TRBJ2-4|.|.|TRBV12-3/TRBV12-4
CASSPQGAKNIQYF
TGTGCCAGCAGTCCCCAGGGGGCCAAAAACATTCAGTACTTC
>TRBJ1-2|TRBD1|.|TRBV20-1
CSARSGQGARGYTF
TGCAGTGCTAGATCTGGACAGGGGGCACGTGGCTACACCTTC
>TRBJ2-4|TRBD2|.|TRBV19
CASSIDAGTSQNIQYF
TGTGCCAGTAGTATAGATGCCGGGACTAGTCAAAACATTCAGTACTTC
>TRBJ2-2|.|.|TRBV24-1
CATSDSRTVRGAGELFF
TGTGCCACCAGTGATTCTCGGACAGTCAGAGGAGCCGGGGAGCTGTTTTTT
>TRBJ2-3|TRBD2|few|TRBV6-4
CASSGTSGSGTDTQYF
TGTGCCTCGAGCGGGACTAGCGGGAGTGGCACAGATACGCAGTATTTT
>TRBJ2-7|TRBD1|once|TRBV4-3
CASSQDWDRGAAYEQYF
TGCGCCAGCAGCCAAGATTGGGACAGGGGCGCAGCCTACGAGCAGTACTTC
>TRBJ2-5|TRBD2|.|TRBV19
CASTLASGTQTQYF
TGTGCCAGTACGCTAGCTAGCGGGACGCAGACCCAGTACTTC
>TRBJ2-5|TRBD1|few|TRBV12-3/TRBV12-4
CASSLGTGGGETQYF
TGTGCCAGCAGTTTAGGGACAGGGGGCGGGGAGACCCAGTACTTC
>TRBJ2-5|TRBD2|.|TRBV7-3
CASSLTSGGQETQYF
TGTGCCAGCAGCTTAACTTCCGGGGGGCAAGAGACCCAGTACTTC
>TRBJ1-2|.|.|TRBV7-9
CASMPGGSYGYTF
TGTGCCAGCATGCCCGGAGGGAGCTATGGCTACACCTTC
>TRBJ1-5|TRBD1|few|TRBV24-1
CATSDGLGQGASQHF
TGTGCCACCAGTGATGGTTTGGGACAGGGGGCATCCCAGCATTTT
>TRBJ1-2|.|.|TRBV20-1
CSAYRPGGLYGYTF
TGCAGTGCATACCGACCGGGGGGTCTCTATGGCTACACCTTC
>TRBJ2-5|.|once|TRBV7-9
CASGFAGQETQYF
TGTGCCAGCGGGTTCGCGGGGCAAGAGACCCAGTACTTC
>TRBJ1-5|TRBD1|few|TRBV7-9
CASSAGTVLSNQPQHF
TGTGCCAGCAGCGCCGGGACAGTCCTTAGCAATCAGCCCCAGCATTTT
>TRBJ2-7|TRBD1|.|TRBV20-1
CSAKPGTGSSYEQYF
TGCAGTGCTAAGCCGGGGACAGGGAGCTCCTACGAGCAGTACTTC
>TRBJ1-6|TRBD1|.|TRBV19
CASSPRGTGGPNSPLHF
TGTGCCAGTAGTCCCAGGGGGACAGGGGGCCCCAATTCACCCCTCCACTTT
>TRBJ2-7|TRBD2|once|TRBV9
CASSESGTSGGAGEQYF
TGTGCCAGCAGTGAATCCGGGACTAGCGGGGGGGCTGGGGAGCAGTACTTC
>TRBJ1-2|.|few|TRBV5-5
CASSLGGGTAGYTF
TGTGCCAGCAGCTTGGGGGGGGGTACTGCAGGCTACACCTTC
>TRBJ2-5|.|.|TRBV11-3
CASSEGREETQYF
TGTGCCAGCAGCGAAGGGCGGGAAGAGACCCAGTACTTC
>TRBJ2-7|.|.|TRBV5-8
CASSPKLAALSYEQYF
TGTGCCAGCAGCCCCAAACTAGCAGCTCTATCCTACGAGCAGTACTTC
>TRBJ1-5|TRBD1|few|TRBV10-1
CASSADRVHGNQPQHF
TGCGCCAGCAGTGCAGACAGGGTCCATGGCAATCAGCCCCAGCATTTT
>TRBJ1-6|TRBD1|once|TRBV5-1
CASSLAGQGGSPLHF
TGCGCCAGCAGCTTGGCAGGACAGGGCGGTTCACCCCTCCACTTT
>TRBJ2-1|TRBD2|few|TRBV6-4
CASSDSTSGYNEQFF
TGTGCCAGCAGTGACTCGACTAGCGGGTACAATGAGCAGTTCTTC
>TRBJ2-7|TRBD1|.|TRBV6-1
CASQLTGPSSYEQYF
TGTGCCAGCCAACTGACAGGGCCTTCATCCTACGAGCAGTACTTC
>TRBJ2-3|.|few|TRBV23-1
CASSQSNRGTDTQYF
TGCGCCAGCAGTCAATCGAACAGGGGCACAGATACGCAGTATTTT
>TRBJ2-7|.|.|TRBV7-3
CASSLIAGSSYEQYF
TGTGCCAGCAGCTTAATTGCGGGCAGCTCCTACGAGCAGTACTTC
>TRBJ1-1|TRBD1|.|TRBV6-2/TRBV6-3
CASSYGAGGLGTEAFF
TGTGCCAGCAGTTACGGGGCAGGGGGGCTGGGCACTGAAGCTTTCTTT
>TRBJ2-7|.|.|TRBV6-1
CASSARTVHERQYF
TGTGCCAGCAGTGCCCGGACTGTTCACGAGAGGCAGTACTTC
>TRBJ1-1|.|few|TRBV7-2
CASSSGPSEAFF
TGTGCCAGCAGCTCGGGACCATCGGAAGCTTTCTTT
>TRBJ2-1|.|.|TRBV28
CASGGTAEVGEQFF
TGTGCCAGCGGGGGGACAGCTGAGGTGGGTGAGCAGTTCTTC
>TRBJ1-5|.|few|TRBV6-1
CATSAQMVSNQPQHF
TGTGCCACCTCGGCACAGATGGTTAGCAATCAGCCCCAGCATTTT
>TRBJ2-3|.|few|TRBV28
CASSPRRISTDTQYF
TGTGCCAGCAGCCCGCGCCGAATAAGCACAGATACGCAGTATTTT
>TRBJ2-1|TRBD1|.|TRBV20-1
CSVARPQGSRNEQFF
TGCAGTGTCGCAAGGCCACAGGGGTCTCGGAATGAGCAGTTCTTC
>TRBJ1-6|TRBD1|few|TRBV2
CASSSIRGEPPLHF
TGTGCCAGCAGTTCTATCAGGGGGGAACCACCCCTCCACTTT